The 27 T cell receptor beta chains reported below all come from one sample, sequenced in a study of blood T cells in healthy people across ages. Using a J-beta primer mix together with a sample-barcoded 5' primer, a second PCR was run for roughly 7 to 11 cycles. A single record per CDR3 protein comes from TCRdb applying MiXCR to the 5' RACE reads. The top ten clones hold around 2.9% of a sample with approximately 800,000 distinct CDR3 sequences, about 26% of them seen once. This sample also appeared in a second study, on T cells of mothers and their children.

Material for sequencing was blood. The receptor set was obtained from a boy aged 5-17 years in good health.

This clonotype was detected a few times. The chain employs TRBV6-5 and TRBJ2-7; D may correspond to TRBD1 or TRBD2 (7 bases each). Between the trimmed V and J ends, which lost 5 bases and 2 bases, there was a span of 13 bases. Looked up from germline, CDR1 is MNHEY and CDR2 is SVGAGI. The CDR3 runs 14 residues. CDR3 DNA sequence: TGTGCCAGCAGTGGCAGGGGGGGGGCCTACGAGCAGTACTTC. Its protein product is CASSGRGGAYEQYF.

This clonotype was seen a handful of times. The chain carries TRBV7-9 and TRBJ2-7; possibly TRBD1 for D (6 bases). Germline assignment: CDR1 SEHNR and CDR2 FQNEAQ (reference sequence). The V end was cut by 8 bases, the J end by 6 bases, with 11 bases between. The CDR3 covers 11 residues. The CDR3 region has the DNA TGTGCCAGCGGTCAGGGGCTCGAGCAGTACTTC. It translates to CASGQGLEQYF.

This clonotype was observed a few times. The gene calls are TRBV10-3 and TRBJ2-1; TRBD2 matches at 14 bases. V gave up 3 bases and J gave up 7 bases; unmatched junction bases: 8. Looked up from germline, CDR1 is ENHRY and CDR2 is SYGVKD. The CDR3 extends over 17 amino acids. CDR3 DNA: TGTGCCATCAGTGATCCCGGACTAGCGGGGGGATTTAATGAGCAGTTCTTC. This gives the protein CAISDPGLAGGFNEQFF.

This clonotype occurred a few times. The V and J genes are TRBV4-1 and TRBJ1-2; D is undetermined. V lost 0 bases and J 0 bases, leaving 5 bases between the germline ends. Germline V gene lookup returns CDR1 MGHRA and CDR2 YSYEKL. The CDR3 loop spans 14 amino acids. The CDR3 loop is CASSQDSTNYGYTF. The CDR3 nucleotides read TGCGCCAGCAGCCAAGATAGCACTAACTATGGCTACACCTTC.

This clonotype was seen once. The chain uses TRBV30 and TRBJ2-7, with TRBD2 matching over 7 bases. Germline values: CDR1 GTSNPN, CDR2 SVGIG (reference sequence). CDR3 size: 15 residues. V lost 3 bases, J lost 5 bases, and 13 bases stayed unmatched. This chain's CDR3 is CAWSLPAGRRDEQYF. CDR3 nucleotides: TGTGCCTGGAGCTTACCAGCGGGGAGAAGGGACGAGCAGTACTTC.

This chain connects TRBV20-1 to TRBJ2-3, with a weak D call TRBD2 (7 bases). The CDR3 is 16 amino acids. Per germline, CDR1 DFQATT and CDR2 SNEGSKA (reference sequence). V dropped 6 bases and J dropped 0 bases, with 19 bases sitting between them. CDR3 in amino acids: CSAPRTAGASTDTQYF. The CDR3 DNA reads TGCAGTGCCCCCCGGACGGCGGGGGCTAGCACAGATACGCAGTATTTT.

The rearrangement links TRBV20-1 to TRBJ2-7; 7 bases agree with TRBD2. The ends lost 5 bases at V and 3 bases at J; junction bases unmatched: 7. Germline assignment: CDR1 DFQATT and CDR2 SNEGSKA (reference sequence). The CDR3 loop spans 13 amino acids. CDR3 loop: CSALGGEGYEQYF. The CDR3 DNA reads as TGCAGTGCTCTTGGGGGGGAGGGCTACGAGCAGTACTTC.

V gene TRBV10-3 combines with J gene TRBJ2-5, with D maybe TRBD2 (6 bases). V lost 3 bases to trimming and J lost 11 bases, with 13 bases between them. CDR1 and CDR2 (germline): ENHRY, SYGVKD. This CDR3 has 12 amino acids. The CDR3 DNA reads TGTGCCATCAGTGAAGGCCCGGGGGAGCAGTACTTC. It specifies CAISEGPGEQYF.

The chain couples TRBV19 to TRBJ2-5; TRBD1 or TRBD2 may be the D gene (5 bases each). The J call could be wrong; TRBJ2-7 is a better fit for the DNA end. In germline, CDR1 is LNHDA, CDR2 SQIVND (reference sequence). CDR3 length: 13 residues. CDR3 bases: TGTGCCAGTAGTTGGGGGATTACCTACGAGCAGTACTTC. Protein product: CASSWGITYEQYF.

The rearrangement uses TRBV2 and TRBJ1-2, with a weak D call TRBD1 (5 bases). Germline V lookup: CDR1 SNHLY, CDR2 FYNNEI. The CDR3 loop spans 15 amino acids. V was shortened by 6 bases and J by 2 bases, with 16 bases between the two germline ends. In nucleotides, the CDR3 is TGTGCCAGCAGCTTGGGGCGCGCGAGGAACTATGGCTACACCTTC. This gives the protein CASSLGRARNYGYTF.

This chain uses TRBV10-3 with TRBJ2-5, with unresolved D. V lost 4 bases to trimming and J lost 3 bases, with 3 bases between them. The germline V gene has CDR1 ENHRY and CDR2 SYGVKD. The CDR3 runs 11 residues. The CDR3 sequence: CAISAEETQYF. CDR3 nucleotides: TGTGCCATCAGTGCAGAAGAGACCCAGTACTTC.

This clonotype has only a few counts. This chain connects TRBV28 to TRBJ2-1; 8 bases match TRBD1. The germline gives CDR1 MDHEN, CDR2 SYDVKM. V gave up 6 bases and J gave up 1 base; unmatched junction bases: 17. CDR3 length: 19 amino acids. The CDR3 loop is CASSPIILTGDESYNEQFF. CDR3 DNA: TGTGCCAGCAGCCCTATTATTTTGACAGGGGATGAATCCTACAATGAGCAGTTCTTC.

This rearrangement joins TRBV27 to TRBJ1-2; D is unclear. V was trimmed by 3 bases and J by 4 bases, leaving 9 bases between them. This CDR3 has 13 residues. CDR1 is MNHEY and CDR2 is SMNVEV in the germline V gene (reference sequence). The CDR3 loop reads CASSFKSGYGYTF. DNA for the CDR3: TGTGCCAGCAGTTTCAAGTCCGGCTATGGCTACACCTTC.

This clonotype has more than one count but fewer than ten. The chain joins TRBV11-2 to TRBJ2-5, with unresolved D. Germline CDR1 SGHAT, CDR2 FQNNGV. Trimming stripped 1 base from V and 1 base from J, with 13 bases between. The CDR3 covers 16 residues. For the CDR3, the DNA is TGTGCCAGCAGCTTAGGGTCAGGAGACCTCCAAGAGACCCAGTACTTC. Its protein product is CASSLGSGDLQETQYF.

V gene TRBV20-1 combines with J gene TRBJ2-1, with a possible D match to TRBD2 (6 bases). The CDR3 runs 14 residues. Germline V CDR1 and CDR2: DFQATT, SNEGSKA (reference sequence). V lost 0 bases, J lost 8 bases, and 14 bases lay in between. The CDR3 loop is CSARERWGLHEQFF. The CDR3 region has the DNA TGCAGTGCTAGAGAACGTTGGGGACTGCATGAGCAGTTCTTC.

In this sample, this clonotype turned up many times. The rearrangement uses TRBV20-1 and TRBJ2-5; 12 bases are a match to TRBD2. CDR1 is DFQATT, CDR2 SNEGSKA, per germline (reference sequence). This CDR3 has 16 amino acids. Losses at the gene ends were 6 bases for V and 1 base for J; bases not matched to a gene: 9. The CDR3 region has the DNA TGCAGTGCCCGCCCTCTAGCGGGGGGGCTCCAAGAGACCCAGTACTTC. The encoded protein is CSARPLAGGLQETQYF.

This clonotype has a count of ten or more. The V and J genes are TRBV12-3 or TRBV12-4 and TRBJ2-5, with 8 bases that match TRBD2. Trimming removed 2 bases from V and 1 base from J; junction bases left unmatched: 6. The CDR3 is 16 residues long. The CDR3 DNA reads as TGTGCCAGCAGTTTACTGGGCGGGGGGCTCCAAGAGACCCAGTACTTC. Translation gives CASSLLGGGLQETQYF.

V and J are TRBV19 and TRBJ1-1; 7 nucleotides match TRBD1. Germline-derived CDR1 and CDR2 are LNHDA and SQIVND (reference sequence). J gave up 11 bases and V 5 bases, and 14 bases lay outside the gene matches. The CDR3 consists of 14 residues. The CDR3 protein is CASSFSPRQGGAFF. CDR3 sequence (DNA): TGTGCCAGTAGTTTCTCCCCCCGACAGGGAGGCGCTTTCTTT.

This sequence joins TRBV28 and TRBJ2-7; 10 bases agree with TRBD2. Germline values: CDR1 MDHEN, CDR2 SYDVKM. The CDR3 spans 17 residues. The J segment lost 0 bases and the V segment lost 4 bases, leaving 9 bases of the junction unmatched. The CDR3 coding sequence is TGTGCCAGCAGTTCCCTCTCTAGCGGGGGAAGCTCCTACGAGCAGTACTTC. This encodes CASSSLSSGGSSYEQYF. Based on the CDR3 plus reference TRBV28 and TRBJ2-7, the full variable domain is DVKVTQSSRYLVKRTGEKVFLECVQDMDHENMFWYRQDPGLGLRLIYFSYDVKMKEKGDIPEGYSVSREKKERFSLILESASTNQTSMYLCASSSLSSGGSSYEQYFGPGTRLTVT.

The rearrangement uses TRBV3-1 and TRBJ2-1; possible D gene TRBD2, 5 bases. The V gene's germline CDR1 is LGHDT and CDR2 YNNKEL (reference sequence). The V and J ends lost 3 bases and 9 bases respectively, with 18 bases between them. This CDR3 has 15 amino acids. The CDR3 sequence is CASSQYLAPIVEQFF. The CDR3 DNA sequence: TGTGCCAGCAGCCAGTATCTAGCTCCCATAGTTGAGCAGTTCTTC.

V is TRBV15 and J is TRBJ1-6; D gene uncertain. The germline gives CDR1 LNHNV, CDR2 YYDKDF (reference sequence). This CDR3 region has 18 residues. V lost 0 bases, J lost 0 bases, and 12 bases lay in between. Here the CDR3 reads CATSRDRTASSYNSPLHF. CDR3 bases: TGTGCCACCAGCAGAGATAGGACGGCGAGCTCCTATAATTCACCCCTCCACTTT.

V is TRBV14 and J is TRBJ2-6; D possibly corresponds to TRBD2 (5 bases). This CDR3 spans 16 amino acids. Trimming left V 4 bases short and J 2 bases short, with 12 bases between. Germline V gene lookup returns CDR1 SGHDN and CDR2 FVKESK. CDR3 DNA sequence: TGTGCCAGCAGCCCCCGAGGGTGGGCTGGGGCCAACGTCCTGACTTTC. Amino acid sequence: CASSPRGWAGANVLTF.

A few counts support this clonotype. The chain has TRBV5-1 and TRBJ2-5, with TRBD1 as a possible D gene (5 bases). Trimming shortened V by 8 bases and J by 1 base, and 15 bases separated the two germline ends. Germline CDR1 and CDR2: SGHRS and YFSETQ. The CDR3 covers 14 residues. The CDR3 loop is CASKREQAQETQYF. The CDR3 nucleotides read TGCGCCAGTAAAAGGGAACAGGCCCAAGAGACCCAGTACTTC.

This clonotype occurred a few times. The rearrangement uses TRBV5-5 and TRBJ1-4, with 10 bases fitting TRBD1. J gave up 8 bases and V 4 bases, and 5 bases lay outside the gene matches. The CDR3 loop spans 14 amino acids. Germline CDR1 and CDR2: SGHKS and YYEKEE (reference sequence). CDR3 amino acids: CASSEGTGEEKLFF. CDR3 sequence (DNA): TGTGCCAGCAGCGAAGGGACAGGGGAGGAAAAACTGTTTTTT.

As DNA, the CDR3 is TGTGCCAGCAGTCCCAGGAGAGGATCCGATCAGCCCCAGCATTTT. It codes for CASSPRRGSDQPQHF. The chain links TRBV28 to TRBJ1-5; unclear D gene. This CDR3 is 15 amino acids long. CDR1 and CDR2 (germline): MDHEN, SYDVKM. V lost 5 bases and J 5 bases, leaving 16 bases between the germline ends.

This clonotype was seen at least ten times. The chain joins TRBV5-1 to TRBJ1-2; D not certain. The CDR3 extends over 13 amino acids. With 0 bases removed from V and 4 bases from J, the gap between germline ends came to 7 bases. The V gene's germline CDR1 is SGHRS and CDR2 YFSETQ. The CDR3 DNA reads as TGCGCCAGCAGCTTGGGACAAGTCTATGGCTACACCTTC. Translated, it gives CASSLGQVYGYTF.

This chain connects TRBV27 to TRBJ2-1, with 7 bases fitting TRBD1. The germline CDR1 and CDR2 sequences are MNHEY and SMNVEV (reference sequence). The CDR3 spans 16 residues. The V segment lost 7 bases and the J segment 0 bases; nucleotides outside the gene matches: 9. The CDR3 reads CASNRGQISSYNEQFF. The DNA of the CDR3 is TGTGCCAGCAACCGGGGACAGATTAGCTCCTACAATGAGCAGTTCTTC.